This note documents a single T cell receptor beta chain sequence. This sample is part of a study of blood T cell repertoires in COVID-19. Turning to the study itself: Samples came from the United States, Italy and Spain, spanning acute and convalescent COVID-19. Sources were T cells, B-cell-depleted T cells, or PBMCs; the material itself was cDNA or gDNA.

Patients at the Seattle site were enrolled during active infection and followed longitudinally. In the authors' workflow: Quantification of nucleated cells was approximated via reference gene primer amplification. Generated by immunoSEQ multiplex PCR, the TCRdb table keeps only in-frame clones and is missing some. V and J calls and clone size come straight from that table; D and trimming were deduced from the DNA. The table lists around 60,000 clones, around 83% of them singletons, with about 9.4% in the top ten. The sample comprised peripheral blood. This sequence was found in a middle-aged man with COVID-19, enrolled during active disease.

This CDR3 reads CASSRTGNNSPLHF. The CDR3 DNA sequence: TGTGCCAGCAGCCGAACAGGGAATAATTCACCCCTCCACTTT. V and J are TRBV11-1 and TRBJ1-6, with TRBD1 as a possible D gene (6 bases). The V end was cut by 5 bases, the J end by 5 bases, with 10 bases between. CDR1 and CDR2 (germline): SGHAT, FQDESV (reference sequence). This CDR3 has 14 residues.